This T cell receptor beta chain was sequenced for a study of T cells in Graves' hyperthyroidism and ophthalmopathy. Findings and caveats of the study: Most thyroid clonotypes expanded above 0.001 were also detected in blood.

There are 16 residues in the CDR3. V shed 6 bases and J shed 2 bases, with 16 bases lying between them. Germline CDR1 and CDR2: ENHRY and SYGVKD. Template material for amplifying TCR beta CDR3 regions consisted of RNA transcripts. An initial round of RT-PCR targeting the TCR CDR3 relied on the HTBI primer set. TCRdb recomputed calls from the multiplex PCR reads with MiXCR, one row per CDR3 protein. The sample records nearly 600,000 distinct CDR3 sequences, more than 11% being singletons. This clonotype appeared many times. Antigen specificity is unknown. Clinical symptoms, serum thyroxine, TRAb, thyroid ultrasound and orbital computed tomography established diagnosis. PBMCs came from 8.5 to 10 ml fresh peripheral blood.

The specimen sequenced was blood. The sequence derives from a young woman with Graves' hyperthyroidism that later progressed to Graves' ophthalmopathy. V gene TRBV10-3 combines with J gene TRBJ2-2; D is undetermined. CDR3 region: CAIRLGGGQNTGELFF. Here the CDR3 DNA reads TGTGCCATCAGGCTAGGCGGCGGCCAAAACACCGGGGAGCTGTTTTTT.